A single sample gave rise to the 21 T cell receptor beta chains below, sequenced in a study of beta chain features in type 1 diabetes. General study points: People with Type 1 diabetes carried modestly yet significantly shorter TCRB CDR3s in all four CD4+ subsets.

Their antigens remain unidentified. Investigators reverse transcribed all isolated RNA, so they sequenced expressed TCRB transcripts. Profiled with immunoSEQ multiplex PCR; TCRdb holds only in-frame clones, not every one. The sample shows about 700,000 clones, 13% of them seen only once. The sample consisted of naive CD4+ T cells from blood. The receptor source for this set is a man between 18 and 35 years old with type 1 diabetes.

The gene calls are TRBV9 and TRBJ1-1, with unresolved D. The germline gives CDR1 SGDLS, CDR2 YYNGEE. This CDR3 has 13 residues. Trimming left V 3 bases short and J 3 bases short, with 9 bases between. The CDR3 DNA reads TGTGCCAGCAGCGAGTCGAGTTACACTGAAGCTTTCTTT. Amino acids: CASSESSYTEAFF.

This clone turned up a few times. The V call is TRBV7-9, the J call TRBJ2-3, with D possibly TRBD2 on 6 matching bases. Germline V gene sequence: CDR1 SEHNR, CDR2 FQNEAQ (reference sequence). The ends were cut back, 3 bases at V and 1 base at J, with 8 bases in the middle. This CDR3 has 14 amino acids. CDR3 nucleotide sequence: TGTGCCAGCAGCTTTTGGGGGGGCACAGATACGCAGTATTTT. Its protein product is CASSFWGGTDTQYF.

The chain combines TRBV6-5 with TRBJ1-6; possible D gene TRBD1, 6 bases. There are 15 residues in the CDR3. Trimming pared 6 bases from V and 12 bases from J, leaving 21 bases between. Germline-derived CDR1 and CDR2 are MNHEY and SVGAGI. CDR3 region: CASRALPDSTGPLHF. In nucleotides, the CDR3 is TGTGCCAGCAGGGCATTACCGGACAGTACTGGACCCCTCCACTTT.

V gene TRBV2 combines with J gene TRBJ2-5; TRBD1 aligns across 7 bases. V lost 4 bases, J lost 5 bases, and 13 bases stayed unmatched. Per the germline V gene, CDR1 is SNHLY and CDR2 is FYNNEI. This CDR3 region has 16 residues. CDR3 bases: TGTGCCAGCAGTGCTCAACAGGGGACCGCAGGGGAGACCCAGTACTTC. Protein product: CASSAQQGTAGETQYF.

This clone was recorded a few times. The chain employs TRBV28 and TRBJ2-5; D is possibly TRBD1 or TRBD2 (6 bases each). V was clipped by 4 bases and J by 4 bases, with 13 bases between them. The germline gives CDR1 MDHEN, CDR2 SYDVKM. The CDR3 sequence is 14 residues long. This CDR3 reads CASSWGARRETQYF. The CDR3 coding sequence is TGTGCCAGCAGTTGGGGGGCCAGGCGAGAGACCCAGTACTTC. Combining the CDR3 with reference TRBV28 and TRBJ2-5 gives the whole variable domain DVKVTQSSRYLVKRTGEKVFLECVQDMDHENMFWYRQDPGLGLRLIYFSYDVKMKEKGDIPEGYSVSREKKERFSLILESASTNQTSMYLCASSWGARRETQYFGPGTRLLVL.

This clone was detected a few times. This chain joins TRBV7-9 and TRBJ2-1; D assignment may be TRBD1 or TRBD2 (6 bases each). The CDR3 covers 18 residues. The V and J ends lost 1 base and 0 bases respectively, with 16 bases between them. Germline-derived CDR1 and CDR2 are SEHNR and FQNEAQ (reference sequence). CDR3 sequence reads: CASSLDLGAGSSYNEQFF. CDR3 sequence (DNA): TGTGCCAGCAGCTTAGATCTGGGGGCGGGGAGCTCCTACAATGAGCAGTTCTTC. Full variable domain (outside the CDR3, taken from reference TRBV7-9 and TRBJ2-1): DTGVSQNPRHKITKRGQNVTFRCDPISEHNRLYWYRQTLGQGPEFLTYFQNEAQLEKSRLLSDRFSAERPKGSFSTLEIQRTEQGDSAMYLCASSLDLGAGSSYNEQFFGPGTRLTVL.

The J gene is TRBJ2-7, the V gene TRBV2; D remains ambiguous. The CDR3 has 12 residues. V lost 6 bases and J lost 0, with 6 bases in between. Germline V gives CDR1 SNHLY, CDR2 FYNNEI. CDR3 nucleotides: TGTGCCAGCAGGCAGAGCTCCTACGAGCAGTACTTC. The encoded protein is CASRQSSYEQYF.

This clone was found a few times. The chain uses TRBV7-2 and TRBJ1-5, with D tentatively TRBD1 (5 bases). CDR1 is SGHTA and CDR2 is FQGNSA in the germline V gene. V dropped 5 bases and J dropped 4 bases, with 18 bases sitting between them. The CDR3 length is 16 residues. CDR3 protein: CASSPQPGTGNQPQHF. Here the CDR3 DNA reads TGTGCCAGCAGCCCGCAGCCCGGGACGGGGAATCAGCCCCAGCATTTT.

This clone was seen a few times. The V gene is TRBV7-9, the J gene TRBJ2-1; TRBD1 matches at 8 bases. The CDR3 loop spans 15 amino acids. CDR1 and CDR2 (germline): SEHNR, FQNEAQ (reference sequence). Trimming took 5 bases from V and 4 from J; bases not matched to a gene: 7. CDR3: CASSPDRGYYNEQFF. CDR3 nucleotides: TGTGCCAGCAGCCCCGACAGGGGCTATTACAATGAGCAGTTCTTC.

V is TRBV30 and J is TRBJ2-5; 7 positions agree with TRBD1. In germline, CDR1 is GTSNPN, CDR2 SVGIG (reference sequence). The CDR3 contains 13 residues. J gave up 4 bases and V 4 bases, and 6 bases lay outside the gene matches. DNA of the CDR3: TGTGCCTGGACCGGACAGGCCGTAGAGACCCAGTACTTC. It codes for CAWTGQAVETQYF.

CDR3 sequence reads: CASSLVGGSVKNEQFF. CDR3 sequence (DNA): TGCGCCAGCAGCTTGGTCGGGGGAAGTGTTAAGAATGAGCAGTTCTTC. V usage is TRBV5-1 and J usage is TRBJ2-1; weak D call: TRBD2 (6 bases). Germline V gives CDR1 SGHRS, CDR2 YFSETQ. The V end was cut by 0 bases, the J end by 7 bases, with 17 bases between. The CDR3 runs to 16 residues.

The V call is TRBV27, the J call TRBJ1-5; TRBD1 might be the D (6 bases). CDR3 length equals 17 residues. The ends were cut back, 6 bases at V and 2 bases at J, with 20 bases in the middle. Germline-derived CDR1 and CDR2 are MNHEY and SMNVEV (reference sequence). The CDR3 protein is CASRAGTMSLGNQPQHF. The DNA of the CDR3 is TGTGCCAGCAGGGCCGGGACAATGAGTTTGGGCAATCAGCCCCAGCATTTT.

This chain uses TRBV6-5 with TRBJ1-1, with D hard to call. Per the germline V gene, CDR1 is MNHEY and CDR2 is SVGAGI. The CDR3 runs 15 residues. Trimming shortened V by 5 bases and J by 4 bases, and 17 bases separated the two germline ends. The chain's CDR3 is CASSKRREPGTEAFF. The CDR3 coding sequence is TGTGCCAGCAGTAAAAGGAGGGAGCCAGGCACTGAAGCTTTCTTT.

This clone turned up a few times. CDR3 in DNA: TGTGCCAGCAGCCAAGATCCCACGGAAGACTATGGCTACACCTTC. It codes for CASSQDPTEDYGYTF. The genes are TRBV4-2 and TRBJ1-2, with unresolved D. The CDR3 has 15 residues. Germline V gene sequence: CDR1 LGHNA, CDR2 YNFKEQ. V gave up 0 bases and J gave up 3 bases, with 11 bases separating them.

The sample holds a few counts of this clone. This chain uses TRBV30 with TRBJ1-2; unclear D gene. V lost 3 bases to trimming and J lost 3 bases, with 5 bases between them. The CDR3 consists of 11 residues. The germline CDR1 and CDR2 sequences are GTSNPN and SVGIG (reference sequence). CDR3 sequence (DNA): TGTGCCTGGAGCCCTCACTATGGCTACACCTTC. Translation: CAWSPHYGYTF.

This clone has just a few counts. The rearrangement links TRBV2 to TRBJ1-4; D perhaps matches TRBD1 (5 bases). The germline CDR1 and CDR2 sequences are SNHLY and FYNNEI. CDR3 length equals 13 residues. Trimming removed 4 bases at V and 8 bases at J, with 11 bases between. The CDR3: CASSGQGGEKLFF. CDR3 DNA sequence: TGTGCCAGCAGTGGCCAGGGCGGGGAAAAACTGTTTTTT.

V usage is TRBV14 and J usage is TRBJ2-7, with D unresolved. CDR3 length equals 12 residues. V gave up 3 bases and J gave up 6 bases, with 9 bases separating them. CDR1 and CDR2 from the germline V gene are SGHDN and FVKESK. CDR3 residues: CASSHPFGEQYF. Here the CDR3 DNA reads TGTGCCAGCAGCCACCCCTTTGGCGAGCAGTACTTC.

This clone was seen more than once but under ten times. The V call is TRBV7-3, the J call TRBJ1-1; tentatively, D is TRBD1 (5 bases). CDR1 is SGHTA and CDR2 is FQGTGA in the germline V gene. The CDR3 contains 14 residues. Trimming stripped 4 bases from V and 1 base from J, with 10 bases between. The CDR3 loop is CASSSGHQNTEAFF. The CDR3 nucleotides read TGTGCCAGCAGCTCCGGACATCAGAACACTGAAGCTTTCTTT.

This clone was observed a handful of times. The chain is built from TRBV10-1 and TRBJ2-1; D gene uncertain. The CDR3 totals 13 residues. Germline V lookup: CDR1 WNHNN, CDR2 SYGVQD (reference sequence). The V and J ends lost 2 bases and 8 bases respectively, with 10 bases between them. The CDR3 nucleotides are TGCGCCAGCAGTGAGGGTTATGTGGATGAGCAGTTCTTC. Amino acids: CASSEGYVDEQFF.

This clone was found a few times. Distinct nucleotide sequences in the sample also encode this CDR3. This chain joins TRBV9 and TRBJ1-2; 9 nucleotides match TRBD1. The V gene's germline CDR1 is SGDLS and CDR2 YYNGEE. The CDR3 contains 14 residues. V gave up 4 bases and J gave up 2 bases; unmatched junction bases: 3. In DNA, the CDR3 is TGTGCCAGCAGCCCCGGACAGGGGAACTATGGCTACACCTTC. Amino acids: CASSPGQGNYGYTF.

This clone has only a few counts. The J gene is TRBJ1-6, the V gene TRBV10-3, with D tentatively TRBD1 (5 bases). The V end was cut by 3 bases, the J end by 7 bases, with 16 bases between. Germline V gene sequence: CDR1 ENHRY, CDR2 SYGVKD. The length of the CDR3 is 16 residues. CDR3 DNA sequence: TGTGCCATCAGTGACCCTCTCGGGGCCCTAAATTCACCCCTCCACTTT. This gives the protein CAISDPLGALNSPLHF.